This is a list of T cell receptor beta chains from one sample in a study of CD8 T cells in Susac syndrome. TCRdb passed the immunoSEQ multiplex PCR reads through MiXCR, listing each CDR3 protein once. The data contain a few hundred thousand distinct CDR3 sequences, 94% of them seen just once; the ten biggest clones take up 0.15% to 0.2%. Sequenced input: CD4+ T cells from PBMCs. The source of these receptors is a human donor with Susac syndrome. Each CDR3 is given with its conserved first and last residue. The D gene is left open where the match is weak. Clone sizes are given selectively: once, few, many, or a class where the clone is expanded.

cdr3_aa: CSARIEETQYF
cdr3_nt: TGCAGTGCTAGGATCGAAGAGACCCAGTACTTC
v_call: TRBV20-1
clone_size: -
j_call: TRBJ2-5
d_call: -

cdr3_aa: CSVEDSLAYGYTF
cdr3_nt: TGCAGCGTTGAAGATAGTCTGGCGTATGGCTACACCTTC
v_call: TRBV29-1
clone_size: -
j_call: TRBJ1-2
d_call: -

cdr3_aa: CATSPGHSYEQYF
cdr3_nt: TGTGCCACCAGCCCGGGCCACTCCTACGAGCAGTACTTC
v_call: TRBV15
clone_size: -
j_call: TRBJ2-7
d_call: -

cdr3_aa: CASSFATGGEQFF
cdr3_nt: TGTGCCAGCAGTTTCGCAACGGGGGGGGAGCAGTTCTTC
v_call: TRBV12-3/TRBV12-4
clone_size: -
j_call: TRBJ2-1
d_call: TRBD2

cdr3_aa: CASSPDRGVGYEQYF
cdr3_nt: TGTGCCAGCAGTCCCGACAGGGGAGTCGGGTACGAGCAGTACTTC
v_call: TRBV6-5
clone_size: -
j_call: TRBJ2-7
d_call: TRBD1

cdr3_aa: CASSPGRQSGNYGYTF
cdr3_nt: TGTGCCAGCAGCCCGGGGAGACAGTCGGGTAACTATGGCTACACCTTC
v_call: TRBV5-4
clone_size: -
j_call: TRBJ1-2
d_call: -

cdr3_aa: CSVETGKGNTIYF
cdr3_nt: TGCAGCGTTGAGACGGGGAAGGGAAACACCATATATTTT
v_call: TRBV29-1
clone_size: once
j_call: TRBJ1-3
d_call: -

cdr3_aa: CAWSVTAGGRETQYF
cdr3_nt: TGTGCCTGGAGTGTGACGGCAGGGGGGCGAGAGACCCAGTACTTC
v_call: TRBV30
clone_size: -
j_call: TRBJ2-5
d_call: -

cdr3_aa: CSVERDTEAFF
cdr3_nt: TGCAGCGTTGAACGCGACACTGAAGCTTTCTTT
v_call: TRBV29-1
clone_size: -
j_call: TRBJ1-1
d_call: -

cdr3_aa: CASGRALNYGYTF
cdr3_nt: TGTGCCAGCGGCAGGGCCCTTAACTATGGCTACACCTTC
v_call: TRBV5-4
clone_size: -
j_call: TRBJ1-2
d_call: -

cdr3_aa: CASSPLRTGETNSPLHF
cdr3_nt: TGTGCCAGCTCACCTCTCAGGACAGGGGAAACCAATTCACCCCTCCACTTT
v_call: TRBV18
clone_size: -
j_call: TRBJ1-6
d_call: TRBD1

cdr3_aa: CASSLARLTQYF
cdr3_nt: TGTGCCAGCAGCTTAGCGCGACTGACCCAGTACTTC
v_call: TRBV7-9
clone_size: -
j_call: TRBJ2-5
d_call: -

cdr3_aa: CASSVELAPTDTQYF
cdr3_nt: TGTGCCAGCAGCGTAGAGCTTGCCCCCACAGATACGCAGTATTTT
v_call: TRBV9
clone_size: -
j_call: TRBJ2-3
d_call: -

cdr3_aa: CASSRRTGNNEQFF
cdr3_nt: TGCGCCAGCAGCCGCCGGACAGGGAACAATGAGCAGTTCTTC
v_call: TRBV4-3
clone_size: -
j_call: TRBJ2-1
d_call: TRBD1

cdr3_aa: CASSDGQGSYGYTF
cdr3_nt: TGTGCCAGCAGTGACGGACAGGGGAGCTATGGCTACACCTTC
v_call: TRBV6-2/TRBV6-3
clone_size: -
j_call: TRBJ1-2
d_call: TRBD1

cdr3_aa: CASSQASTGSSEQYF
cdr3_nt: TGTGCCAGCAGCCAAGCTTCGACAGGGTCCTCCGAGCAGTACTTC
v_call: TRBV3-1
clone_size: -
j_call: TRBJ2-7
d_call: TRBD1

cdr3_aa: CASSEFQGASYEQYF
cdr3_nt: TGTGCCAGCAGTGAATTTCAGGGGGCCTCCTACGAGCAGTACTTC
v_call: TRBV25-1
clone_size: -
j_call: TRBJ2-7
d_call: TRBD1

cdr3_aa: CASRPSGADSYNEQFF
cdr3_nt: TGTGCCAGCAGGCCGTCAGGGGCTGACTCCTACAATGAGCAGTTCTTC
v_call: TRBV6-2/TRBV6-3
clone_size: -
j_call: TRBJ2-1
d_call: -

cdr3_aa: CASSYAWDRTNTEAFF
cdr3_nt: TGTGCCAGCAGTTACGCCTGGGACAGAACGAACACTGAAGCTTTCTTT
v_call: TRBV6-2/TRBV6-3
clone_size: -
j_call: TRBJ1-1
d_call: TRBD1

cdr3_aa: CASSLSRGSTDTQYF
cdr3_nt: TGTGCCAGCAGTTTGTCAAGGGGTAGCACAGATACGCAGTATTTT
v_call: TRBV12-3/TRBV12-4
clone_size: -
j_call: TRBJ2-3
d_call: -

cdr3_aa: CASSQDAGGGANVLTF
cdr3_nt: TGTGCCAGCAGCCAAGATGCGGGAGGTGGGGCCAACGTCCTGACTTTC
v_call: TRBV14
clone_size: -
j_call: TRBJ2-6
d_call: TRBD2

cdr3_aa: CASSIRQGDQETQYF
cdr3_nt: TGTGCCAGTAGTATAAGACAGGGGGACCAAGAGACCCAGTACTTC
v_call: TRBV19
clone_size: -
j_call: TRBJ2-5
d_call: TRBD1

cdr3_aa: CSARGGGATRITEAFF
cdr3_nt: TGCAGTGCTAGAGGAGGGGGGGCCACCAGGATCACTGAAGCTTTCTTT
v_call: TRBV20-1
clone_size: -
j_call: TRBJ1-1
d_call: -

cdr3_aa: CASSSYRDTSYEQYF
cdr3_nt: TGTGCCAGCAGCTCCTACCGGGACACCTCCTACGAGCAGTACTTC
v_call: TRBV7-6
clone_size: once
j_call: TRBJ2-7
d_call: -

cdr3_aa: CASSQVLAGSQETQYF
cdr3_nt: TGTGCCAGCAGCCAAGTATTAGCGGGGAGCCAAGAGACCCAGTACTTC
v_call: TRBV4-2
clone_size: -
j_call: TRBJ2-5
d_call: TRBD2

cdr3_aa: CASSVDPSGRANEQFF
cdr3_nt: TGTGCCAGCAGCGTAGATCCTAGCGGCAGAGCCAATGAGCAGTTCTTC
v_call: TRBV9
clone_size: -
j_call: TRBJ2-1
d_call: TRBD2

cdr3_aa: CSARAPRVDTEAFF
cdr3_nt: TGCAGTGCTAGAGCTCCCCGGGTGGACACTGAAGCTTTCTTT
v_call: TRBV20-1
clone_size: -
j_call: TRBJ1-1
d_call: -

cdr3_aa: CASSQSVGRNEKLFF
cdr3_nt: TGTGCCAGCAGCCAATCGGTGGGGCGGAATGAAAAACTGTTTTTT
v_call: TRBV16
clone_size: -
j_call: TRBJ1-4
d_call: -

cdr3_aa: CASSEIETQYF
cdr3_nt: TGTGCCAGCAGTGAAATCGAGACCCAGTACTTC
v_call: TRBV2
clone_size: -
j_call: TRBJ2-5
d_call: -

cdr3_aa: CASSLGDRAGGYTF
cdr3_nt: TGCGCCAGCAGCTTGGGGGACAGGGCAGGCGGCTACACCTTC
v_call: TRBV5-1
clone_size: -
j_call: TRBJ1-2
d_call: TRBD1

cdr3_aa: CATLPVTGLIGHEQYF
cdr3_nt: TGTGCCACCCTCCCCGTGACAGGCCTTATTGGCCACGAGCAGTACTTC
v_call: TRBV6-6
clone_size: once
j_call: TRBJ2-7
d_call: -

cdr3_aa: CASSLGDPGLAGLGTQYF
cdr3_nt: TGTGCCAGCAGCTTAGGAGACCCGGGACTAGCGGGGCTCGGGACCCAGTACTTC
v_call: TRBV11-2
clone_size: -
j_call: TRBJ2-5
d_call: TRBD2

cdr3_aa: CASSYSTGHHPSGYTF
cdr3_nt: TGTGCCAGCAGTTACTCGACCGGACACCACCCTTCTGGCTACACCTTC
v_call: TRBV6-2/TRBV6-3
clone_size: -
j_call: TRBJ1-2
d_call: -

cdr3_aa: CASSPLTPRGAYGYTF
cdr3_nt: TGTGCCAGCAGCCCCCTCACGCCCCGAGGGGCCTATGGCTACACCTTC
v_call: TRBV11-2
clone_size: -
j_call: TRBJ1-2
d_call: -

cdr3_aa: CAISARQAYYGYTF
cdr3_nt: TGTGCCATCAGTGCCCGACAGGCTTACTATGGCTACACCTTC
v_call: TRBV10-3
clone_size: -
j_call: TRBJ1-2
d_call: -

cdr3_aa: CSARGRLVSTDTQYF
cdr3_nt: TGCAGTGCTAGGGGACGACTAGTGAGCACAGATACGCAGTATTTT
v_call: TRBV20-1
clone_size: -
j_call: TRBJ2-3
d_call: -

cdr3_aa: CASSTDSLTDTQYF
cdr3_nt: TGTGCCAGTAGTACGGACAGCCTCACAGATACGCAGTATTTT
v_call: TRBV19
clone_size: -
j_call: TRBJ2-3
d_call: -

cdr3_aa: CASSEGQHTSAQHF
cdr3_nt: TGTGCCAGCTCAGAGGGACAGCATACTTCGGCCCAGCATTTT
v_call: TRBV18
clone_size: -
j_call: TRBJ1-5
d_call: TRBD1

cdr3_aa: CASRGQPDSPLHF
cdr3_nt: TGTGCCAGCAGGGGACAACCCGATTCACCCCTCCACTTT
v_call: TRBV12-3/TRBV12-4
clone_size: -
j_call: TRBJ1-6
d_call: -

cdr3_aa: CSARGTGGLAGETQYF
cdr3_nt: TGCAGTGCTAGAGGAACGGGGGGACTAGCGGGGGAGACCCAGTACTTC
v_call: TRBV20-1
clone_size: -
j_call: TRBJ2-5
d_call: TRBD2

cdr3_aa: CASHYSPGDIQYF
cdr3_nt: TGTGCCAGCCATTACAGCCCCGGGGACATTCAGTACTTC
v_call: TRBV5-4
clone_size: -
j_call: TRBJ2-4
d_call: -

cdr3_aa: CASSPGTLNTEAFF
cdr3_nt: TGTGCCAGCTCACCAGGGACGTTGAACACTGAAGCTTTCTTT
v_call: TRBV18
clone_size: -
j_call: TRBJ1-1
d_call: -

cdr3_aa: CASSAPGQGLYGYTF
cdr3_nt: TGTGCCAGCAGTGCGCCGGGACAGGGCCTCTATGGCTACACCTTC
v_call: TRBV6-5
clone_size: -
j_call: TRBJ1-2
d_call: TRBD1

cdr3_aa: CASSLDGGGATETQYF
cdr3_nt: TGCGCCAGCAGCTTGGACGGCGGGGGGGCCACTGAGACCCAGTACTTC
v_call: TRBV5-1
clone_size: -
j_call: TRBJ2-5
d_call: TRBD2

cdr3_aa: CASSKTVNYGYTF
cdr3_nt: TGTGCCAGCAGTAAGACAGTTAACTATGGCTACACCTTC
v_call: TRBV6-5
clone_size: -
j_call: TRBJ1-2
d_call: -

cdr3_aa: CSARKGAVNQPQHF
cdr3_nt: TGCAGTGCTAGAAAGGGGGCGGTTAATCAGCCCCAGCATTTT
v_call: TRBV20-1
clone_size: -
j_call: TRBJ1-5
d_call: TRBD1

cdr3_aa: CSAEGSGTLPSWDSPLHF
cdr3_nt: TGCAGTGCTGAGGGCTCCGGGACCCTGCCCTCATGGGATTCACCCCTCCACTTT
v_call: TRBV20-1
clone_size: once
j_call: TRBJ1-6
d_call: -

cdr3_aa: CSAAGDGSNQPQHF
cdr3_nt: TGCAGTGCGGCCGGGGACGGAAGCAATCAGCCCCAGCATTTT
v_call: TRBV20-1
clone_size: -
j_call: TRBJ1-5
d_call: -

cdr3_aa: CASSQNGNTEAFF
cdr3_nt: TGTGCCAGCAGCCAAAACGGGAACACTGAAGCTTTCTTT
v_call: TRBV14
clone_size: -
j_call: TRBJ1-1
d_call: -

cdr3_aa: CASSFSGAVQETQYF
cdr3_nt: TGTGCCAGCAGCTTTAGCGGGGCGGTCCAAGAGACCCAGTACTTC
v_call: TRBV7-3
clone_size: -
j_call: TRBJ2-5
d_call: TRBD2

cdr3_aa: CASSLVRQGVNNEQFF
cdr3_nt: TGTGCCAGCAGCTTAGTGCGGCAGGGGGTAAACAATGAGCAGTTCTTC
v_call: TRBV7-8
clone_size: -
j_call: TRBJ2-1
d_call: TRBD1

cdr3_aa: CASSVATLGGSYNEQFF
cdr3_nt: TGTGCCAGCAGCGTAGCCACCCTAGGGGGGAGTTACAATGAGCAGTTCTTC
v_call: TRBV9
clone_size: -
j_call: TRBJ2-1
d_call: -

cdr3_aa: CASSSRRNVGGTDTQYF
cdr3_nt: TGTGCCAGCAGCTCGAGGAGAAACGTGGGAGGCACAGATACGCAGTATTTT
v_call: TRBV7-2
clone_size: -
j_call: TRBJ2-3
d_call: -

cdr3_aa: CASSQGTSGNNEQFF
cdr3_nt: TGTGCCAGCAGCCAAGGGACTAGCGGAAACAATGAGCAGTTCTTC
v_call: TRBV3-1
clone_size: -
j_call: TRBJ2-1
d_call: TRBD2

cdr3_aa: CASSYPRGVETQYF
cdr3_nt: TGTGCCAGCAGTTACCCCCGCGGGGTGGAGACCCAGTACTTC
v_call: TRBV6-2/TRBV6-3
clone_size: -
j_call: TRBJ2-5
d_call: -

cdr3_aa: CSARGGGPWETQYF
cdr3_nt: TGCAGTGCTAGAGGCGGGGGCCCGTGGGAGACCCAGTACTTC
v_call: TRBV20-1
clone_size: -
j_call: TRBJ2-5
d_call: -

cdr3_aa: CASSLYEFGNEQYF
cdr3_nt: TGTGCCAGCAGTTTATATGAGTTCGGGAACGAGCAGTACTTC
v_call: TRBV27
clone_size: once
j_call: TRBJ2-7
d_call: -

cdr3_aa: CASSLGISNHEQYF
cdr3_nt: TGTGCCAGCAGTTTAGGGATATCTAACCACGAGCAGTACTTC
v_call: TRBV12-3/TRBV12-4
clone_size: -
j_call: TRBJ2-7
d_call: -

cdr3_aa: CASTSRDRPYEQYF
cdr3_nt: TGTGCCAGTACCTCTCGGGACAGACCCTACGAGCAGTACTTC
v_call: TRBV19
clone_size: -
j_call: TRBJ2-7
d_call: TRBD1